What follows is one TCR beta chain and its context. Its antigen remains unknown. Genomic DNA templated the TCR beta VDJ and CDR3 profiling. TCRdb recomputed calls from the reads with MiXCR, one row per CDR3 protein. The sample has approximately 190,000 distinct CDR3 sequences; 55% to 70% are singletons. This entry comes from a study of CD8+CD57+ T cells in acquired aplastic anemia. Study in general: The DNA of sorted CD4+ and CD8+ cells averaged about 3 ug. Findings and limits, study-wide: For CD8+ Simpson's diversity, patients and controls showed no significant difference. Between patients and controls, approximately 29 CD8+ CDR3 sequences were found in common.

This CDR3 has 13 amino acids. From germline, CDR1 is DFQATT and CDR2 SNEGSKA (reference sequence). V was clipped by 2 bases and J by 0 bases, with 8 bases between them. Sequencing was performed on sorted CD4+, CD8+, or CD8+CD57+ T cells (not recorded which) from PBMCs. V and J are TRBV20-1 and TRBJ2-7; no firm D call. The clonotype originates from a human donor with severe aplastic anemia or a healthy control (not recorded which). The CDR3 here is CSARHESSYEQYF. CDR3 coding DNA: TGCAGTGCTAGACATGAAAGCTCCTACGAGCAGTACTTC.